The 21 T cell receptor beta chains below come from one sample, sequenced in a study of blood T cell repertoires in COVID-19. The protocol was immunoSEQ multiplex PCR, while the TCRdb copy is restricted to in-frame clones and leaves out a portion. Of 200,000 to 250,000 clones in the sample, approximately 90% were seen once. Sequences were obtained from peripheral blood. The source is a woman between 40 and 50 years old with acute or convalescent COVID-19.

This chain's CDR3 is CASSEAFVAFF. CDR3 DNA: TGTGCCTCTTCGGAAGCGTTCGTGGCTTTCTTT. The chain employs TRBV30 and TRBJ1-1; D ambiguous. Germline assignment: CDR1 GTSNPN and CDR2 SVGIG (reference sequence). Deletions cut 7 bases from V and 11 bases from J, with 17 bases between. This CDR3 spans 11 amino acids.

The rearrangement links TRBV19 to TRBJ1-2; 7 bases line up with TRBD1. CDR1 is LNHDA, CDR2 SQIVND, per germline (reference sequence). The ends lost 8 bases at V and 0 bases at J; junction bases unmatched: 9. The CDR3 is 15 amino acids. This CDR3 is CASRSRDSSNYGYTF. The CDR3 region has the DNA TGTGCCAGTCGTAGCAGGGACAGTTCTAACTATGGCTACACCTTC.

The CDR3 here is CATRRRTGLFFSYEQYV. DNA of the CDR3: TGTGCCACCAGGAGGAGGACAGGACTATTCTTTTCCTACGAGCAGTACGTC. The V call is TRBV24-1, the J call TRBJ2-7, with a weak D call TRBD1 (7 bases). Trimming took 7 bases from V and 1 from J, leaving 22 bases between them. This CDR3 comprises 17 residues. Per germline, CDR1 KGHDR and CDR2 SFDVKD.

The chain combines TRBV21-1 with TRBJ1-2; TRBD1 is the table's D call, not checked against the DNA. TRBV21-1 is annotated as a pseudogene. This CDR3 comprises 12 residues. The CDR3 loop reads CASPQGCYGYTF. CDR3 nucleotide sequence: TGTGCCAGCCCCCAGGGGTGCTATGGCTACACCTTC.

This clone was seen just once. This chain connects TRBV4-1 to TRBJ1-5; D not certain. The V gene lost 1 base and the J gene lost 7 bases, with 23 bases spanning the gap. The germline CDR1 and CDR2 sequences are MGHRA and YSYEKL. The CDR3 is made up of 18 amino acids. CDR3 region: CASSQVLGSVLEGQPQHF. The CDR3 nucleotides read TGCGCCAGCAGCCAAGTATTAGGGTCGGTATTGGAGGGACAGCCCCAGCATTTT.

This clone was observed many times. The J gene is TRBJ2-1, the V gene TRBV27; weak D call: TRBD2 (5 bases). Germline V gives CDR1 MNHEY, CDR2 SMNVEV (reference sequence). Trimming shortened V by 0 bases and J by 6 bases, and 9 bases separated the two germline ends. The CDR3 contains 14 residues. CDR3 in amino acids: CASSLSGGTNEQFF. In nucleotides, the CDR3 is TGTGCCAGCAGTTTATCAGGAGGTACCAATGAGCAGTTCTTC.

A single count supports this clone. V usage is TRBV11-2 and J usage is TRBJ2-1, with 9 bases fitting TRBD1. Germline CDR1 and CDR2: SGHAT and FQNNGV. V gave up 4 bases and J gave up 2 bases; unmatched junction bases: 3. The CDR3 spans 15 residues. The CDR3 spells CASSSTGGAYNEQFF. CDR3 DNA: TGTGCCAGCAGCTCCACAGGGGGCGCCTACAATGAGCAGTTCTTC.

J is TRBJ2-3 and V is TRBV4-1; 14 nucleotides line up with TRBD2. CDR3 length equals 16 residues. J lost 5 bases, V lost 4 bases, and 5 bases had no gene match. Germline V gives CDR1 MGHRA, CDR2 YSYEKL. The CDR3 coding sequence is TGCGCCAGCAGCCGACTAGCGGGGGGGCAAGGAGATACGCAGTATTTT. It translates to CASSRLAGGQGDTQYF.

The DNA of the CDR3 is TGTGCCAGCCGCCCGCAGGGTCTTTCTAACTATGGCTACACCTTC. This codes for CASRPQGLSNYGYTF. The genes are TRBV9 and TRBJ1-2, with D maybe TRBD1 (5 bases). CDR1 and CDR2 from the germline V gene are SGDLS and YYNGEE. The CDR3 spans 15 residues. Trimming stripped 7 bases from V and 0 bases from J, with 16 bases between.

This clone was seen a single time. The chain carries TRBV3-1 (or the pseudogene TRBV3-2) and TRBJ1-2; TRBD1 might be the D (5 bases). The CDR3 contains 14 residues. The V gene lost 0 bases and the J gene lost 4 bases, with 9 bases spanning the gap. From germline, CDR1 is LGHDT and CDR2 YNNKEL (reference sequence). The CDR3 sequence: CASSQDLGGYGYTF. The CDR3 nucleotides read TGTGCCAGCAGCCAAGATCTGGGGGGCTATGGCTACACCTTC.

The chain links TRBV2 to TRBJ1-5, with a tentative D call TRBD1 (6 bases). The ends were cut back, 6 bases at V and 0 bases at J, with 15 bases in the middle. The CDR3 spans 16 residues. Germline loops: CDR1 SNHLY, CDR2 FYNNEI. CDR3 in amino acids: CASSSGTRYSNQPQHF. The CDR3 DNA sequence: TGTGCCAGCAGCTCCGGGACACGTTATAGCAATCAGCCCCAGCATTTT.

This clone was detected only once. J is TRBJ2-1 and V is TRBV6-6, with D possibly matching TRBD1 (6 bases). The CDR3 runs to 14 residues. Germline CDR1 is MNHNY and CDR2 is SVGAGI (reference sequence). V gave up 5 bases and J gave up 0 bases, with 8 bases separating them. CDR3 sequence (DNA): TGTGCCAGCAGTAAGGACAGCTCCTACAATGAGCAGTTCTTC. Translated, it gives CASSKDSSYNEQFF.

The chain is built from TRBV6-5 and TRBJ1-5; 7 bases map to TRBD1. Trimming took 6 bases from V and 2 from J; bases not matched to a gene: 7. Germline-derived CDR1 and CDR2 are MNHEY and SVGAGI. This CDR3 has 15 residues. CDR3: CASRNPTGGNQPQHF. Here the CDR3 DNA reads TGTGCCAGCAGAAACCCAACAGGGGGCAATCAGCCCCAGCATTTT.

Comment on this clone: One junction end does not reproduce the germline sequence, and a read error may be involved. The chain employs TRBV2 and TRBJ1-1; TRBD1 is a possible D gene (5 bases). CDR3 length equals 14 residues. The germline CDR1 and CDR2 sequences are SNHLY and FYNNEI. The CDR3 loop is CASSKGPLNSEAFF. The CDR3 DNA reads TGTGCCAGCAGTAAGGGGCCCCTGAACTCTGAAGCTTTCTTT.

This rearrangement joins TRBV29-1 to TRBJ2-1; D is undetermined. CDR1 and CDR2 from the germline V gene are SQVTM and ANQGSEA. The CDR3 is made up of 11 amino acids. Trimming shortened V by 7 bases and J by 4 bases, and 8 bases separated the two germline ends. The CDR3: CSADEYNEQFF. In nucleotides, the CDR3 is TGCAGCGCTGATGAGTACAATGAGCAGTTCTTC.

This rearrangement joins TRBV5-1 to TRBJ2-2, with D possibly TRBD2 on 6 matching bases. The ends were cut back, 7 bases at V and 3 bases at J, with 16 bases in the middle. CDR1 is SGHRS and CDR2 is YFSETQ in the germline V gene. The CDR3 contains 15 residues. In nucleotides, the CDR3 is TGCGCCAGCTCCGGGACTCAGTCGGACACCGGGGAGCTGTTTTTT. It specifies CASSGTQSDTGELFF. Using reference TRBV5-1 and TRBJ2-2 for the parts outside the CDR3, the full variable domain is KAGVTQTPRYLIKTRGQQVTLSCSPISGHRSVSWYQQTPGQGLQFLFEYFSETQRNKGNFPGRFSGRQFSNSRSEMNVSTLELGDSALYLCASSGTQSDTGELFFGEGSRLTVL.

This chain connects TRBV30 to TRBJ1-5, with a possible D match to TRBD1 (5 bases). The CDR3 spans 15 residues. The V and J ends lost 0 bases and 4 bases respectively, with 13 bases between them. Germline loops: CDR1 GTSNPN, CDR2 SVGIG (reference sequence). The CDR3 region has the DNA TGTGCCTGGAGTGTACGACAGCGAGTTAATCAGCCCCAGCATTTT. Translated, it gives CAWSVRQRVNQPQHF.

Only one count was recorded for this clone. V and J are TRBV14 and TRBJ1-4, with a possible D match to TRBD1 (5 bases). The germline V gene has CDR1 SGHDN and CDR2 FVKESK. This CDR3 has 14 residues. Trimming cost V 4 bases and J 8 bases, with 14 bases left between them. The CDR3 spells CASSRISGGEKLFF. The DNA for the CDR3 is TGTGCCAGCAGCCGGATCTCGGGGGGGGAAAAACTGTTTTTT.

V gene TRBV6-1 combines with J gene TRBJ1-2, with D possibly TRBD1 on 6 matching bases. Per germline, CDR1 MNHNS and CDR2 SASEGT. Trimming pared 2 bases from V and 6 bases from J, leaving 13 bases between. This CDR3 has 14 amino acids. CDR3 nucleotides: TGTGCCAGCAGTGAAATTAGGGGGAGGGATGGCTACACCTTC. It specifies CASSEIRGRDGYTF.

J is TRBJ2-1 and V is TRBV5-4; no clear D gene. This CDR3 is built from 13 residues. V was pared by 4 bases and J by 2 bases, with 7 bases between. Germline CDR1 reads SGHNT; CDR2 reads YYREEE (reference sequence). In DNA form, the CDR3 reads TGTGCCAGCAGCCAGTGGCCCTACAATGAGCAGTTCTTC. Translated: CASSQWPYNEQFF.

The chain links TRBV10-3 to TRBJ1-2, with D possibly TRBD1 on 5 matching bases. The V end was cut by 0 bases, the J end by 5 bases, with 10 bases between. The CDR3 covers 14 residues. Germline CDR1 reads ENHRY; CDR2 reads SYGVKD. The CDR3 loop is CAISESPQGYGYTF. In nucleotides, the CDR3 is TGTGCCATCAGTGAGTCACCCCAGGGATATGGCTACACCTTC.